Following are 28 T cell receptor beta chains from one sample sequenced in a study of OX40 agonist ivuxolimab in advanced cancers. TCRdb keeps only in-frame clones here, not all; method: immunoSEQ multiplex PCR. The sample lists over 65,000 clones; about 92% were seen once. Sequencing used CD4+ or CD8+ T cells sorted from blood, obtained in a trial of the OX40 agonist ivuxolimab. These receptors were collected from an adult with an advanced solid tumor such as melanoma, head and neck, liver or kidney cancer.

The chain couples TRBV9 to TRBJ2-7; D remains ambiguous. CDR3 length: 13 amino acids. The V gene's germline CDR1 is SGDLS and CDR2 YYNGEE. V dropped 0 bases and J dropped 6 bases, with 10 bases sitting between them. DNA for the CDR3: TGTGCCAGCAGCGTAGTAGAGCGTGGCGAGCAGTACTTC. Protein sequence: CASSVVERGEQYF.

The chain couples TRBV5-4 to TRBJ2-1; D is perhaps TRBD1 (6 bases). The germline gives CDR1 SGHNT, CDR2 YYREEE (reference sequence). The CDR3 consists of 13 residues. V was cut by 2 bases and J by 6 bases, with 9 bases left in between. CDR3 nucleotide sequence: TGTGCCAGCAGCTTCAGGGGCTCCAATGAGCAGTTCTTC. Its translation: CASSFRGSNEQFF.

The table lists this clone with a few counts. The V call is TRBV5-6, the J call TRBJ2-2, with TRBD1 matching over 10 bases. Germline CDR1 and CDR2: SGHDT and YYEEEE. The CDR3 runs to 15 residues. Trimming cost V 4 bases and J 3 bases; bases outside gene matches: 3. CDR3 amino acids: CASSRQGADTGELFF. Written as DNA, the CDR3 is TGTGCCAGCAGCCGACAGGGGGCGGACACCGGGGAGCTGTTTTTT.

The chain employs TRBV6-5 and TRBJ1-2; D might be TRBD1 (6 bases). The CDR3 covers 13 residues. Per the germline V gene, CDR1 is MNHEY and CDR2 is SVGAGI. V gave up 6 bases and J gave up 0 bases, with 8 bases separating them. CDR3: CASSRGPNYGYTF. CDR3 bases: TGTGCCAGCAGCAGGGGACCTAACTATGGCTACACCTTC.

The rearrangement uses TRBV10-3 and TRBJ2-2, with D unclear. CDR1 ENHRY and CDR2 SYGVKD come from the germline V gene. The CDR3 runs 13 residues. The germline V and J ends were trimmed by 4 bases and 5 bases, with 8 bases remaining between them. The CDR3 nucleotides read TGTGCCATCAGTGGATTAGCAACCGGGGAGCTGTTTTTT. Translated: CAISGLATGELFF.

The V call is TRBV19, the J call TRBJ2-7; D might be TRBD2 (5 bases). Between the trimmed V and J ends, which lost 3 bases and 4 bases, there was a span of 22 bases. The CDR3 spans 17 residues. Germline V CDR1 and CDR2: LNHDA, SQIVND (reference sequence). This CDR3 is CASSMELAATNQYEQYF. The DNA of the CDR3 is TGTGCCAGTAGTATGGAGCTAGCCGCGACCAATCAATACGAGCAGTACTTC.

The CDR3 is CASSLVWTGSTEAFF. The CDR3 nucleotides read TGCGCCAGCAGCTTGGTCTGGACAGGTTCCACTGAAGCTTTCTTT. The V and J genes are TRBV5-1 and TRBJ1-1; 7 bases are shared with TRBD1. CDR1 and CDR2 from the germline V gene are SGHRS and YFSETQ. CDR3 length equals 15 residues. The trim removed 0 bases at V and 4 bases at J, leaving 6 bases unmatched.

This rearrangement joins TRBV5-1 to TRBJ2-3; D could derive from TRBD1 or TRBD2 (5 bases each). CDR1 is SGHRS, CDR2 YFSETQ, per germline. The ends were cut back, 2 bases at V and 7 bases at J, with 14 bases in the middle. The CDR3 contains 14 residues. The CDR3 sequence is CASSFVQGPNTQYF. The CDR3 nucleotides are TGCGCCAGCAGCTTTGTCCAGGGACCAAATACGCAGTATTTT.

The V gene is TRBV27, the J gene TRBJ1-2; tentative D call: TRBD1 (6 bases). V lost 10 bases, J lost 4 bases, and 19 bases lay in between. The CDR3 runs to 14 residues. Germline-derived CDR1 and CDR2 are MNHEY and SMNVEV (reference sequence). This chain's CDR3 is CATGAGPRGYGYTF. In nucleotides, the CDR3 is TGTGCCACCGGAGCCGGGCCCAGGGGCTATGGCTACACCTTC.

The chain has TRBV5-4 and TRBJ2-2; no reliable D call. This CDR3 is 13 amino acids long. Trimming left V 0 bases short and J 4 bases short, with 4 bases between. Germline assignment: CDR1 SGHNT and CDR2 YYREEE (reference sequence). The CDR3 DNA sequence: TGTGCCAGCAGCTTGGATGGCACCGGGGAGCTGTTTTTT. It encodes CASSLDGTGELFF.

The chain has TRBV5-1 and TRBJ1-2; 12 bases are shared with TRBD1. Unmatched junction bases numbered 4, after V lost 3 bases and J lost 1 base. There are 16 residues in the CDR3. Germline CDR1 reads SGHRS; CDR2 reads YFSETQ. Here the CDR3 reads CASSYGTGGLNYGYTF. The CDR3 DNA is TGCGCCAGCAGCTATGGGACAGGGGGCCTTAACTATGGCTACACCTTC.

The CDR3 here is CASSPGQVYEQYF. CDR3 sequence (DNA): TGTGCCAGCTCACCGGGACAGGTCTACGAGCAGTACTTC. The chain carries TRBV18 and TRBJ2-7, with 8 bases identical to TRBD1. The CDR3 is made up of 13 amino acids. Germline V gene data show CDR1 as KGHSH and CDR2 as LQKENI. Germline trimming cut 3 bases from V and 3 bases from J; bases unmatched to any gene: 1.

V gene TRBV19 combines with J gene TRBJ2-2; D is undetermined. Germline V gene lookup returns CDR1 LNHDA and CDR2 SQIVND (reference sequence). The CDR3 covers 15 residues. V lost 2 bases and J lost 4, with 11 bases in between. The CDR3 coding sequence is TGTGCCAGTAGTATAATACGCGCGACCACCGGGGAGCTGTTTTTT. It is translated as CASSIIRATTGELFF. Complete variable domain (other parts from reference TRBV19 and TRBJ2-2): DGGITQSPKYLFRKEGQNVTLSCEQNLNHDAMYWYRQDPGQGLRLIYYSQIVNDFQKGDIAEGYSVSREKKESFPLTVTSAQKNPTAFYLCASSIIRATTGELFFGEGSRLTVL.

The CDR3 sequence is CASSARLAGPYNEQFF. CDR3 nucleotide sequence: TGTGCCAGCAGTGCCCGACTAGCAGGCCCCTACAATGAGCAGTTCTTC. V gene TRBV6-1 combines with J gene TRBJ2-1; TRBD2 aligns across 7 bases. The CDR3 loop spans 16 amino acids. After removal of 4 bases from V and 2 bases from J, the junction contained 8 bases not matched to a gene. Germline-derived CDR1 and CDR2 are MNHNS and SASEGT.

V usage is TRBV9 and J usage is TRBJ1-4, with 7 bases matching TRBD1. CDR1 is SGDLS and CDR2 is YYNGEE in the germline V gene. CDR3 length: 15 amino acids. V shed 0 bases and J 8 bases; nucleotides not matched to a gene: 7. CDR3 sequence (DNA): TGTGCCAGCAGCGTAGGAGGCAGGGGGAAGGAAAAACTGTTTTTT. Translated: CASSVGGRGKEKLFF.

The chain combines TRBV18 with TRBJ2-7; 7 bases line up with TRBD2. The CDR3 extends over 15 amino acids. Germline trimming cut 3 bases from V and 7 bases from J; bases unmatched to any gene: 12. Germline V lookup: CDR1 KGHSH, CDR2 LQKENI. The CDR3 sequence: CASSPRSGDSEEQYF. For the CDR3, the DNA is TGTGCCAGCTCACCCCGGAGCGGGGACTCCGAAGAGCAGTACTTC.

This chain links TRBV5-4 with TRBJ2-7, with D possibly TRBD2 on 6 matching bases. The V gene lost 3 bases and the J gene lost 6 bases, with 16 bases spanning the gap. The germline V gene has CDR1 SGHNT and CDR2 YYREEE (reference sequence). The CDR3 is 14 amino acids. The CDR3 DNA sequence: TGTGCCAGCAGCTCCGGAGGGCTAGCCTCCGAGCAGTACTTC. It is translated as CASSSGGLASEQYF.

The CDR3 protein is CASSAQGTYQETQYF. The CDR3 DNA reads TGTGCCAGCAGTGCACAGGGAACGTACCAAGAGACCCAGTACTTC. The V and J genes are TRBV2 and TRBJ2-5; D may be TRBD1 (6 bases). Germline V gene sequence: CDR1 SNHLY, CDR2 FYNNEI. The CDR3 spans 15 residues. V was cut by 4 bases and J by 0 bases, with 12 bases left in between.

The chain combines TRBV12-5 with TRBJ2-1; 7 bases match TRBD2. Germline assignment: CDR1 LGHNT and CDR2 FRNRAP. V lost 2 bases to trimming and J lost 3 bases; unmatched junction nucleotides: 1. This CDR3 has 14 amino acids. The CDR3 sequence: CASGLSGGYNEQFF. CDR3 nucleotide sequence: TGTGCTAGTGGTTTGTCGGGAGGCTACAATGAGCAGTTCTTC.

V and J are TRBV7-2 and TRBJ2-5; D perhaps matches TRBD1 (6 bases). Germline V gene sequence: CDR1 SGHTA, CDR2 FQGNSA. The V end was cut by 7 bases, the J end by 5 bases, with 14 bases between. This CDR3 is 13 amino acids long. This CDR3 is CASTSGVGETQYF. CDR3 in DNA: TGTGCCAGCACCTCAGGGGTCGGGGAGACCCAGTACTTC.

The chain couples TRBV27 to TRBJ1-3; D remains unclear. CDR3 length equals 14 residues. Germline V gives CDR1 MNHEY, CDR2 SMNVEV (reference sequence). The germline V and J ends were trimmed by 4 bases and 0 bases, with 7 bases remaining between them. The CDR3 here is CASSSIASGNTIYF. For the CDR3, the DNA is TGTGCCAGCAGTTCCATAGCCTCTGGAAACACCATATATTTT.

The chain combines TRBV15 with TRBJ1-1, with a possible D match to TRBD1 (5 bases). The V end was cut by 9 bases, the J end by 0 bases, with 17 bases between. Germline-derived CDR1 and CDR2 are LNHNV and YYDKDF (reference sequence). This CDR3 comprises 15 residues. The CDR3 region is CATSSPGGLNTEAFF. CDR3 sequence (DNA): TGTGCCACGAGTTCTCCTGGGGGTTTGAACACTGAAGCTTTCTTT.

The chain is built from TRBV9 and TRBJ2-7; 15 bases map to TRBD2. Per the germline V gene, CDR1 is SGDLS and CDR2 is YYNGEE. The CDR3 length is 14 residues. J lost 10 bases, V lost 3 bases, and 5 bases had no gene match. For the CDR3, the DNA is TGTGCCAGCAGCGAGGGACTAGCGGGAGGCCCACAGTACTTC. It codes for CASSEGLAGGPQYF.

This chain uses TRBV30 with TRBJ2-2, with D possibly being TRBD2 (5 bases). Germline CDR1 is GTSNPN and CDR2 is SVGIG (reference sequence). The CDR3 sequence is 16 residues long. The V end was cut by 2 bases, the J end by 2 bases, with 15 bases between. The chain's CDR3 is CAWSSHPGGNTGELFF. The CDR3 nucleotides are TGTGCCTGGAGTTCCCACCCCGGAGGAAACACCGGGGAGCTGTTTTTT.

J is TRBJ2-5 and V is TRBV4-3; 9 bases fit TRBD2. This CDR3 spans 16 amino acids. V lost 4 bases and J lost 3; bases outside the gene matches: 9. CDR1 is LGHNA and CDR2 is YSLEER in the germline V gene. The CDR3 region is CASSPQSASGEETQYF. The CDR3 coding sequence is TGCGCCAGCAGCCCCCAGTCGGCTAGCGGGGAAGAGACCCAGTACTTC.

V is TRBV5-1 and J is TRBJ2-3; D not resolved. The CDR3 covers 15 residues. CDR1 is SGHRS, CDR2 YFSETQ, per germline. The V gene lost 0 bases and the J gene lost 4 bases, with 12 bases spanning the gap. Written as DNA, the CDR3 is TGCGCCAGCAGCTTGGGAACGGGCCCAGCAGATACGCAGTATTTT. The encoded protein is CASSLGTGPADTQYF.

The genes are TRBV27 and TRBJ2-7; 7 nucleotides align to TRBD2. Germline V gene sequence: CDR1 MNHEY, CDR2 SMNVEV (reference sequence). V lost 5 bases, J lost 2 bases, and 9 bases stayed unmatched. This CDR3 comprises 15 residues. The CDR3 bases are TGTGCCAGCAGTCAATGGACTAGTCGTCCCTACGAGCAGTACTTC. It encodes CASSQWTSRPYEQYF.

The chain is built from TRBV5-1 and TRBJ1-1; D gene uncertain. This CDR3 comprises 13 residues. Trimming stripped 2 bases from V and 8 bases from J, with 13 bases between. Germline-derived CDR1 and CDR2 are SGHRS and YFSETQ. As DNA, the CDR3 is TGCGCCAGCAGCTTTGCGTTGGGGTCCGAAGCTTTCTTT. It yields the protein CASSFALGSEAFF. The full variable domain, in which reference TRBV5-1 and TRBJ1-1 provide the parts outside the CDR3, is KAGVTQTPRYLIKTRGQQVTLSCSPISGHRSVSWYQQTPGQGLQFLFEYFSETQRNKGNFPGRFSGRQFSNSRSEMNVSTLELGDSALYLCASSFALGSEAFFGQGTRLTVV.